Listed below are T cell receptor beta chains from one sample, sequenced in a study of blood T cells in healthy people across ages. From the 5' RACE reads, TCRdb called clonotypes with MiXCR, one entry per CDR3 protein. The sample holds around 800,000 distinct CDR3 sequences, roughly 46% seen once. The sample comprised blood. These receptors all come from a man at least 80 years old in good health. Both conserved end residues are part of each CDR3. D genes are given only for firm matches. The listing skips clone size in some rows; elsewhere it reads once, few, many or a size class.

V	J	size	D	DNA	CDR3
TRBV6-2/TRBV6-3	TRBJ2-5	many	NA	TGTGCCAGCAGGGAGCGAACAAAACAAGAGACCCAGTACTTC	CASRERTKQETQYF
TRBV20-1	TRBJ2-5	NA	TRBD2	TGCAGTGCTGAGCGACTAGCGGGAGCAACACAAGAGACCCAGTACTTC	CSAERLAGATQETQYF
TRBV7-9	TRBJ2-1	many	NA	TGTGCCAGCAGCTTAGATGAGCAGTTCTTC	CASSLDEQFF
TRBV7-2	TRBJ2-3	NA	NA	TGTGCCAGCAGCTATGGTGAGGATACGCAGTATTTT	CASSYGEDTQYF
TRBV25-1	TRBJ1-1	few	TRBD1	TGTGCCAGTCATCTTCAGGGGGCGGATTTGACTGAAGCTTTCTTT	CASHLQGADLTEAFF
TRBV2	TRBJ2-4	NA	TRBD2	TGTGCCAGCAGTGGGGTAGCGGGGGTTGAGCAGTACTTC	CASSGVAGVEQYF
TRBV4-1	TRBJ2-2	NA	TRBD1	TGCGCCAGCAGCCTACCCCGGGACAGGGTGTCCGGGGAGCTGTTTTTT	CASSLPRDRVSGELFF
TRBV11-3	TRBJ2-6	NA	TRBD2	TGTGCCAGCAGCTCGGGACTAGCGGGAGGTGGGGCCAACGTCCTGACTTTC	CASSSGLAGGGANVLTF
TRBV6-2/TRBV6-3	TRBJ1-1	few	TRBD1	TGTGCCAGAGACAGGGACTCTGAAGCTTTCTTT	CARDRDSEAFF
TRBV27	TRBJ2-7	few	TRBD1	TGTGCCAGCAGTTTATATCCCGGACAGGGGAGCGACGAGCAGTACTTC	CASSLYPGQGSDEQYF
TRBV7-2	TRBJ2-7	few	NA	TGTGCCAGCAGCCCTGACCTGGCCGGCTACGAGCAGTACTTC	CASSPDLAGYEQYF
TRBV12-3/TRBV12-4	TRBJ2-7	NA	TRBD2	TGTGCCAGCACCGGGACTAGCGGGAGTTACGAGCAGTACTTC	CASTGTSGSYEQYF
TRBV29-1	TRBJ2-5	NA	NA	TGCAGCGTTGAATATCAGCGCGGAAACCAAGAGACCCAGTACTTC	CSVEYQRGNQETQYF
TRBV27	TRBJ2-2	NA	NA	TGTGCCAGCAGTCCGCGGTCCGGGGAGCTGTTTTTT	CASSPRSGELFF
TRBV7-6	TRBJ2-5	many	NA	TGTGCCACCGTTGCTAACTTTGCAGAGACCCAGTACTTC	CATVANFAETQYF
TRBV7-7	TRBJ2-1	many	NA	TGTGCTAGCAGCTTAACTACTAGCTACAATGAGCAGTTCTTC	CASSLTTSYNEQFF
TRBV6-4	TRBJ2-3	NA	TRBD2	TGTGCCAGCAGTGGACTAGCGGGAGGATTAGATACGCAGTATTTT	CASSGLAGGLDTQYF
TRBV5-1	TRBJ2-3	NA	NA	TGCGCCAGCAGCTTGGAGGGGATTAGCACAGATACGCAGTATTTT	CASSLEGISTDTQYF
TRBV7-2	TRBJ2-3	NA	TRBD2	TGTGCCAGCAGCTTAAGAGGAGGTAGCGGGATCACAGATACGCAGTATTTT	CASSLRGGSGITDTQYF
TRBV12-3/TRBV12-4	TRBJ2-7	few	NA	TGTGCCAGCAGTCCGATGGGCAGGCGAGGGAGCAGCAGGTACGAGCAGTACTTC	CASSPMGRRGSSRYEQYF
TRBV7-3	TRBJ2-3	NA	NA	TGTGCCAGCAGCTTAGGGGTTTCCGGGGGGCTCACAGATACGCAGTATTTT	CASSLGVSGGLTDTQYF
TRBV12-3/TRBV12-4	TRBJ2-7	NA	NA	TGTGCCAGCAGTTTACTCGGCCTACCCTACGAGCAGTACTTC	CASSLLGLPYEQYF
TRBV24-1	TRBJ2-1	few	NA	TGTGCCACCAGTGATTTATCAGTTCGGAATGAGCAGTTCTTC	CATSDLSVRNEQFF
TRBV5-1	TRBJ2-1	NA	TRBD2	TGCGCCAGCAGCGTGGGTAGCGGGAGCTATGAGCAGTTCTTC	CASSVGSGSYEQFF
TRBV27	TRBJ1-6	NA	NA	TGTGCCAGCAGTTTAACAGGACCGGGTTCACCCCTCCACTTT	CASSLTGPGSPLHF
TRBV20-1	TRBJ2-1	few	TRBD2	TGCAGTGCTAGAACAACTAGCGGGAGATCCTACAATGAGCAGTTCTTC	CSARTTSGRSYNEQFF
TRBV7-2	TRBJ2-1	NA	NA	TGTGCCAGCAGCTTAGATTTGGCGAAGCAGTTCTTC	CASSLDLAKQFF
TRBV7-2	TRBJ2-1	NA	NA	TGTGCCAGCAGCTCCCGGGGGAGGGGGCTTTACAATGAGCAGTTCTTC	CASSSRGRGLYNEQFF
TRBV28	TRBJ2-7	many	TRBD2	TGTGCCAGCAGTTCCGTCGGGACTAGCGGGACCTACGAGCAGTACTTC	CASSSVGTSGTYEQYF